These 18 T cell receptor beta chains share one sample of origin, sequenced in a study of T cells and Merkel cell carcinoma outcomes. Using immunoSEQ multiplex PCR, the repertoire was profiled, and TCRdb retains in-frame clones only, with some absent. The sample records roughly 14,000 clones, 75% to 90% being singletons. Specimen: tumor tissue from Merkel cell carcinoma. The receptors stem from a human donor with Merkel cell carcinoma.

This chain joins TRBV7-8 and TRBJ1-5; D perhaps matches TRBD1 (5 bases). Germline lookup yields CDR1 SGHVS and CDR2 FQNEAQ. The V end was cut by 0 bases, the J end by 4 bases, with 10 bases between. CDR3 length: 15 residues. The CDR3 is CASSLAGLENQPQHF. As DNA, the CDR3 is TGTGCCAGCAGCTTAGCGGGGCTGGAGAATCAGCCCCAGCATTTT.

This clone was picked up one time. J is TRBJ2-7 and V is TRBV7-9; no firm D call. V was pared by 4 bases and J by 0 bases, with 19 bases between. The CDR3 contains 17 residues. Germline-derived CDR1 and CDR2 are SEHNR and FQNEAQ (reference sequence). The CDR3 reads CASSSPVWATSSYEQYF. As DNA, the CDR3 is TGTGCCAGCAGCTCCCCGGTCTGGGCTACCAGCTCCTACGAGCAGTACTTC.

V usage is TRBV7-9 and J usage is TRBJ1-1; TRBD1 might be the D (5 bases). Trimming removed 5 bases from V and 6 bases from J, with 13 bases in between. The CDR3 is 13 residues long. Germline-derived CDR1 and CDR2 are SEHNR and FQNEAQ (reference sequence). CDR3 nucleotides: TGTGCCAGCAGCCTTTCCTCGACAGCTGAAGCTTTCTTT. Translation: CASSLSSTAEAFF.

V is TRBV6-1 and J is TRBJ1-5; D is ambiguous. V shed 2 bases and J shed 5 bases, with 7 bases lying between them. Looked up from germline, CDR1 is MNHNS and CDR2 is SASEGT. The CDR3 contains 13 residues. This CDR3 reads CASSEREYQPQHF. CDR3 coding DNA: TGTGCCAGCAGTGAAAGGGAGTATCAGCCCCAGCATTTT.

V and J are TRBV27 and TRBJ1-1; 9 nucleotides match TRBD1. The V gene's germline CDR1 is MNHEY and CDR2 SMNVEV (reference sequence). With V trimmed by 3 bases and J by 12 bases, 8 bases remained unmatched. This CDR3 has 13 amino acids. CDR3 DNA: TGTGCCAGCAGTTTTGCTACAGGGGGCGCAACTTTCTTT. It codes for CASSFATGGATFF.

The CDR3 here is CSVDSVGEGYTF. The CDR3 DNA reads as TGCAGCGTTGACTCGGTGGGCGAAGGCTACACCTTC. The chain uses TRBV29-1 and TRBJ1-2; D not resolved. The V end was cut by 3 bases, the J end by 8 bases, with 13 bases between. Germline-derived CDR1 and CDR2 are SQVTM and ANQGSEA. The CDR3 is 12 amino acids.

The chain combines TRBV5-1 with TRBJ2-2; TRBD2 might be the D (5 bases). V lost 4 bases and J lost 4, with 17 bases in between. This CDR3 region has 16 residues. Germline V gene data show CDR1 as SGHRS and CDR2 as YFSETQ. The CDR3 loop reads CASSHLTAGGTGELFF. The DNA of the CDR3 is TGCGCCAGCAGCCATTTAACGGCGGGTGGCACCGGGGAGCTGTTTTTT.

The chain recombines TRBV18 with TRBJ2-7; D remains ambiguous. The germline CDR1 and CDR2 sequences are KGHSH and LQKENI. Trimming took 3 bases from V and 3 from J, leaving 12 bases between them. The CDR3 length is 14 residues. The CDR3 loop reads CASSPTRPHYEQYF. The CDR3, as DNA: TGTGCCAGCTCACCTACCCGGCCCCACTACGAGCAGTACTTC.

The rearrangement joins TRBV29-1 to TRBJ2-5; D is perhaps TRBD2 (5 bases). This CDR3 contains 12 residues. Trimming took off 7 bases at V and 5 bases at J, with 14 bases between the two ends. In germline, CDR1 is SQVTM, CDR2 ANQGSEA. The CDR3 here is CSGRRVGETQYF. The CDR3 region has the DNA TGCAGCGGTCGGCGGGTGGGGGAGACCCAGTACTTC. Supplemented by reference TRBV29-1 and TRBJ2-5, the full variable domain reads SAVISQKPSRDICQRGTSLTIQCQVDSQVTMMFWYRQQPGQSLTLIATANQGSEATYESGFVIDKFPISRPNLTFSTLTVSNMSPEDSSIYLCSGRRVGETQYFGPGTRLLVL.

The rearrangement uses TRBV10-1 and TRBJ2-3; a possible D gene is TRBD2 (5 bases). V lost 0 bases, J lost 1 base, and 8 bases lay in between. CDR3 size: 15 residues. Looked up from germline, CDR1 is WNHNN and CDR2 is SYGVQD (reference sequence). In DNA form, the CDR3 reads TGCGCCAGCAGTGAGTCGAGCGGTGGCACAGATACGCAGTATTTT. This translates into CASSESSGGTDTQYF.

The chain carries TRBV6-5 and TRBJ1-6, with D uncertain. Germline lookup yields CDR1 MNHEY and CDR2 SVGAGI. V shed 2 bases and J shed 8 bases, with 4 bases lying between them. This CDR3 contains 12 residues. The CDR3 DNA sequence: TGTGCCAGCAGTTACCCGGATTCACCCCTCCACTTT. Amino acids: CASSYPDSPLHF.

The chain recombines TRBV19 with TRBJ1-5, with D unclear. V gave up 10 bases and J gave up 5 bases, with 18 bases separating them. CDR1 and CDR2 (germline): LNHDA, SQIVND (reference sequence). This CDR3 has 14 residues. The CDR3 DNA reads TGTGCCACCAAGGAAGGGTTGACGGATCAGCCCCAGCATTTT. This codes for CATKEGLTDQPQHF. The full variable domain, in which reference TRBV19 and TRBJ1-5 provide the parts outside the CDR3, is DGGITQSPKYLFRKEGQNVTLSCEQNLNHDAMYWYRQDPGQGLRLIYYSQIVNDFQKGDIAEGYSVSREKKESFPLTVTSAQKNPTAFYLCATKEGLTDQPQHFGDGTRLSIL.

CDR3 bases: TGTGCCAGCAGCCCTTCCGGAGGCCTTAATGAAAAACTGTTTTTT. Translated: CASSPSGGLNEKLFF. V usage is TRBV5-6 and J usage is TRBJ1-4; D remains unclear. Trimming took off 4 bases at V and 4 bases at J, with 14 bases between the two ends. The germline CDR1 and CDR2 sequences are SGHDT and YYEEEE. The CDR3 runs to 15 residues.

V gene TRBV4-1 combines with J gene TRBJ1-5; D call uncertain. The CDR3 contains 17 residues. V lost 1 base and J lost 3, with 16 bases in between. Germline V gives CDR1 MGHRA, CDR2 YSYEKL. The CDR3 sequence is CASSQGPLSRNNQPQHF. In nucleotides, the CDR3 is TGCGCCAGCAGCCAAGGTCCCCTAAGCAGAAACAATCAGCCCCAGCATTTT.

The V gene is TRBV5-6, the J gene TRBJ1-6; D might be TRBD1 (6 bases). The CDR3 totals 15 residues. In germline, CDR1 is SGHDT, CDR2 YYEEEE. V gave up 6 bases and J gave up 8 bases, with 18 bases separating them. CDR3 coding DNA: TGTGCCAGCACCTGGGGGCGCGGGCTTTATTCACCCCTCCACTTT. It translates to CASTWGRGLYSPLHF.

V usage is TRBV7-2 and J usage is TRBJ2-2; TRBD1 matches at 7 bases. Trimming removed 1 base from V and 7 bases from J; junction bases left unmatched: 6. The CDR3 has 15 amino acids. The germline V gene encodes CDR1 SGHTA and CDR2 FQGNSA. CDR3 sequence (DNA): TGTGCCAGCAGCTTAGAGGGGGCTTATGTCGGGGAGCTGTTTTTT. Translation: CASSLEGAYVGELFF.

In its sample, this clone was seen a few times. Other DNA sequences in this specimen translate into the identical CDR3. The chain has TRBV7-8 and TRBJ1-5; no firm D call. There are 15 residues in the CDR3. V was pared by 1 base and J by 11 bases, with 18 bases between. Per germline, CDR1 SGHVS and CDR2 FQNEAQ. CDR3 loop: CASSLGPSRVGAQHF. As DNA, the CDR3 is TGTGCCAGCAGCTTAGGCCCTTCACGGGTCGGGGCCCAGCATTTT.

This clone was counted between two and nine times. The gene calls are TRBV30 and TRBJ1-1; D possibly corresponds to TRBD1 (6 bases). CDR3 length equals 15 residues. Trimming shortened V by 3 bases and J by 4 bases, and 18 bases separated the two germline ends. The germline gives CDR1 GTSNPN, CDR2 SVGIG (reference sequence). CDR3 sequence reads: CAWSYSGGALTEAFF. The CDR3 nucleotides are TGTGCCTGGAGCTACTCCGGGGGGGCCCTCACTGAAGCTTTCTTT.